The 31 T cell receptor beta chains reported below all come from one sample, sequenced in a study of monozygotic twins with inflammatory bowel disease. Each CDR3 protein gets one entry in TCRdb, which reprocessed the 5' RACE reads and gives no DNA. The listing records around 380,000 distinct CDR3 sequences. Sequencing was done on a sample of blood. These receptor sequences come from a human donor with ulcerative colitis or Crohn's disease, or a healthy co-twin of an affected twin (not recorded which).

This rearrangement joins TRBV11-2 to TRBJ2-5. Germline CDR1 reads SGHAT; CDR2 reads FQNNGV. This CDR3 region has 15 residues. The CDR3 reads CASSLAVVYQETQYF.

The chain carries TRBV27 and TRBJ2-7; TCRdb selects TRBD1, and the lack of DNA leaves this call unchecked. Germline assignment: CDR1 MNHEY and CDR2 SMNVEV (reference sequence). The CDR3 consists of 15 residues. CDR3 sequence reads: CASSIGQGMVYEQYF.

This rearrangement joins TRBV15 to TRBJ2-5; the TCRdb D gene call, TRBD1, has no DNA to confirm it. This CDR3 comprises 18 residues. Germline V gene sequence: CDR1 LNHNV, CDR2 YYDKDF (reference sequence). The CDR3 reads CATSREPLATGGSETQYF.

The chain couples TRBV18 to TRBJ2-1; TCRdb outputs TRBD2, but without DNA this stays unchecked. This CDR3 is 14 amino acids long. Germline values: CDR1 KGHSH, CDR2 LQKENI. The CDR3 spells CASSGASVYNEQFF.

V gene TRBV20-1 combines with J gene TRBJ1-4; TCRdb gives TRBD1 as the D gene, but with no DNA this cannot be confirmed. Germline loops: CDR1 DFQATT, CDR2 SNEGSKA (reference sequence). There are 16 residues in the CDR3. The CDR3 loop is CSAPLQTPGTNEKLFF.

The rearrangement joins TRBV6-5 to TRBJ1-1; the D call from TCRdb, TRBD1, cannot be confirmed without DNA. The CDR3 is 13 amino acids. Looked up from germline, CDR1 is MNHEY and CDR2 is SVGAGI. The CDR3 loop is CASKLRGRTEAFF.

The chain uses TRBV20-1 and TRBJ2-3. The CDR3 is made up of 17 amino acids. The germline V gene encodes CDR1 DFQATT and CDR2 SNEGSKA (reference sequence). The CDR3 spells CSARVGSMEGIADTQYF.

CDR3 sequence reads: CASSQEQVNTGELFF. The rearrangement uses TRBV4-3 and TRBJ2-2; TCRdb's D gene call, TRBD1, goes unchecked for lack of DNA. This CDR3 comprises 15 residues. CDR1 and CDR2 (germline): LGHNA, YSLEER.

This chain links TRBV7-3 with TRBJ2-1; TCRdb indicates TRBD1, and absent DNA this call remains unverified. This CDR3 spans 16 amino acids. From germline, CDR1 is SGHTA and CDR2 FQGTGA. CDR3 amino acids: CASSPSADRGYNEQFF.

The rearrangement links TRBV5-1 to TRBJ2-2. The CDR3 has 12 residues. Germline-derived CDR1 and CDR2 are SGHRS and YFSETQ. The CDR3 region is CASSLSDLELFF.

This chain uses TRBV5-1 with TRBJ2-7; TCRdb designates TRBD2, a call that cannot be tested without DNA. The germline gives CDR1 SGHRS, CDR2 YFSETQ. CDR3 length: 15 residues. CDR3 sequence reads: CASSLSGSRSYEQYF.

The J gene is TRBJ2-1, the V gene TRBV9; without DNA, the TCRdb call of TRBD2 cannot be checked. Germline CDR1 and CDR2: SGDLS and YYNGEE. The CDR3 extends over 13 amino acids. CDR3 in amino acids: CASSVGGPREQFF.

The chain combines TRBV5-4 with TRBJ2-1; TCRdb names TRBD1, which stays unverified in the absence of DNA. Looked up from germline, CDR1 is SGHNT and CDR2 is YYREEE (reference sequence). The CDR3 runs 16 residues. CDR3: CASNTDPGGAYNEQFF.

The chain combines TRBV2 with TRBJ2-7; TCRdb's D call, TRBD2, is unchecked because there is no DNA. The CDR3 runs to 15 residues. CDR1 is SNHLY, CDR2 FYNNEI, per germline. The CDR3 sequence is CASSVLASAGNEQYF.

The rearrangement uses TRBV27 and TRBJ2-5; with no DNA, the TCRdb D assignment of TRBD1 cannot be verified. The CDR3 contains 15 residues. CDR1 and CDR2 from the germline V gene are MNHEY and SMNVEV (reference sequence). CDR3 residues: CASSLSSRGQETQYF.

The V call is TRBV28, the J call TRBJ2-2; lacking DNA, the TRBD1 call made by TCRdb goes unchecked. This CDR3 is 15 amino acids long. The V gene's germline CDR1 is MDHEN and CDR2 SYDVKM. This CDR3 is CASRIAGHNTGELFF. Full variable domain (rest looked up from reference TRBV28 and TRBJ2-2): DVKVTQSSRYLVKRTGEKVFLECVQDMDHENMFWYRQDPGLGLRLIYFSYDVKMKEKGDIPEGYSVSREKKERFSLILESASTNQTSMYLCASRIAGHNTGELFFGEGSRLTVL.

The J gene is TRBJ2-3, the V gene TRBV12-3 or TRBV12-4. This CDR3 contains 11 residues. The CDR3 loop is CASRYGDTQYF.

This CDR3 is CASSYASGGNYEQYF. The genes are TRBV6-5 and TRBJ2-7; the TRBD2 assignment by TCRdb is unverifiable without DNA. From germline, CDR1 is MNHEY and CDR2 SVGAGI. The CDR3 consists of 15 residues.

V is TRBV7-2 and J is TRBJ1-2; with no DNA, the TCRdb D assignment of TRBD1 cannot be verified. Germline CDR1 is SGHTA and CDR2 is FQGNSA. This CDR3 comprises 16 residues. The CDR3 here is CASSLENPGPNYGYTF.

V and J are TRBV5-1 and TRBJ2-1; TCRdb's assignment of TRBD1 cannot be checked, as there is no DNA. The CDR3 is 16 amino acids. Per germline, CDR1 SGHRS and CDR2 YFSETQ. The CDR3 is CASSPGGGWSYNEQFF.

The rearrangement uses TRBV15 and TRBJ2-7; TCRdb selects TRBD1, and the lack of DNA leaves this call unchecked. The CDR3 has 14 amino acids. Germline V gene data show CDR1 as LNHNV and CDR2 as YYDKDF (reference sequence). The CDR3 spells CATSPGGLPYEQYF. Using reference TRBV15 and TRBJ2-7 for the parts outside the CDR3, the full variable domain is DAMVIQNPRYQVTQFGKPVTLSCSQTLNHNVMYWYQQKSSQAPKLLFHYYDKDFNNEADTPDNFQSRRPNTSFCFLDIRSPGLGDTAMYLCATSPGGLPYEQYFGPGTRLTVT.

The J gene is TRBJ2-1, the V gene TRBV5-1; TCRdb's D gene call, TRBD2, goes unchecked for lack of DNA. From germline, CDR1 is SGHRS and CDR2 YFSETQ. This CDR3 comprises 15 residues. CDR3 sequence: CASGSSGGSRNEQFF.

CDR3 in amino acids: CASSRRRPGTGALYEQYF. The chain combines TRBV5-1 with TRBJ2-7; the TRBD1 assignment by TCRdb is unverifiable without DNA. This CDR3 has 18 amino acids. CDR1 is SGHRS, CDR2 YFSETQ, per germline.

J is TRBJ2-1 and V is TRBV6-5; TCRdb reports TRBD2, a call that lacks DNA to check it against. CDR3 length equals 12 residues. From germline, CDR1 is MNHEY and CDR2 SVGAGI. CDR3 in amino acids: CASRTSGGKQFF.

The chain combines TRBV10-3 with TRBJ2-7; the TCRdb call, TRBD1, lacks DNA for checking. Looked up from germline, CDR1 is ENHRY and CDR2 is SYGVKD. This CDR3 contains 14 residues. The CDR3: CAIRPRRGAYEQYF.

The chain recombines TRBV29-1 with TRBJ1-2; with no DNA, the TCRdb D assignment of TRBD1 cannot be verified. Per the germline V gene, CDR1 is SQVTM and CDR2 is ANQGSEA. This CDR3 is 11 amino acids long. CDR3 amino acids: CSVHRDYGYTF.

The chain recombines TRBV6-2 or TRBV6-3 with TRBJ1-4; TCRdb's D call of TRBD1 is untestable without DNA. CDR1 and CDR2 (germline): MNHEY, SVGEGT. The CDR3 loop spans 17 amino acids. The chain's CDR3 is CASTRSQQGAANRKLFF.

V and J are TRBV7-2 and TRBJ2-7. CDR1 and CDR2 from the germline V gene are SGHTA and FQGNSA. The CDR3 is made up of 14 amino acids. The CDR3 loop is CASSLPSAFYEQYF.

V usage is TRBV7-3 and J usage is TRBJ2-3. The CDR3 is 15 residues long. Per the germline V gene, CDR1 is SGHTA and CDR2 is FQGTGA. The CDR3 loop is CASSRRQADTDTQYF.

This CDR3 reads CAPRGALSSGNTIYF. The chain uses TRBV19 and TRBJ1-3. The CDR3 totals 15 residues. Germline CDR1 is LNHDA and CDR2 is SQIVND (reference sequence).

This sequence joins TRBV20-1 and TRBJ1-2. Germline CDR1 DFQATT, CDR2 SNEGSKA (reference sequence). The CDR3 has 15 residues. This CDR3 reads CSARDPAGGQRGYTF.